This is a list of T cell receptor beta chains from one sample in a study of CD8 T cells in ankylosing spondylitis. TCRdb independently ran MiXCR on the 5' RACE reads; one entry per CDR3 protein. The table lists roughly 100,000 distinct CDR3 sequences, roughly 8.3% of them singletons. The source material was blood, either unsorted or a sorted T cell fraction (not recorded which). These receptors came from a male donor with ankylosing spondylitis or in good health (not recorded which). Both conserved end residues are part of each CDR3. D genes are given only for firm matches. Only part of the rows carry a size: once, few, many, or a class if the clone is expanded.

TRBJ1-2,many,TRBV4-3,TRBD1,CASSQTRDRGFGYTF,TGCGCCAGCAGCCAAACGAGGGACAGGGGCTTCGGCTACACCTTC
TRBJ2-1,many,TRBV5-6,-,CASSPGSYNEQFF,TGTGCCAGCAGCCCCGGGTCTTACAATGAGCAGTTCTTC
TRBJ1-1,many,TRBV9,-,CASSVGQGGRGTEAFF,TGTGCCAGCAGCGTAGGCCAGGGTGGCAGAGGCACTGAAGCTTTCTTT
TRBJ2-7,few,TRBV27,-,CASSAQRSYEQYF,TGTGCCAGCAGTGCCCAGAGATCCTACGAGCAGTACTTC
TRBJ2-7,many,TRBV7-9,TRBD1,CASSQTGGSYEQYF,TGTGCCAGCAGCCAGACAGGGGGCTCCTACGAGCAGTACTTC
TRBJ2-7,many,TRBV10-1,-,CASSPLTGTYEQYF,TGCGCCAGCAGTCCCCTTACCGGGACCTACGAGCAGTACTTC
TRBJ2-3,many,TRBV7-3,-,CASSLARQVGADTQYF,TGTGCCAGCAGCTTAGCCAGACAGGTCGGCGCAGATACGCAGTATTTT
TRBJ2-1,many,TRBV3-1,-,CASSQGVYGSSYNEQFF,TGTGCCAGCAGCCAAGGAGTGTACGGGAGCTCCTACAATGAGCAGTTCTTC
TRBJ1-2,-,TRBV7-3,-,CASSLSAGVGGYTF,TGTGCCAGCAGCTTAAGTGCTGGGGTGGGTGGCTACACCTTC
TRBJ2-2,many,TRBV29-1,TRBD2,CSVSWTSGGSNTGELFF,TGCAGCGTTTCCTGGACTAGCGGGGGATCGAACACCGGGGAGCTGTTTTTT
TRBJ1-1,many,TRBV5-1,-,CASTRDQGRTEAFF,TGCGCCAGCACCAGGGATCAGGGGAGGACTGAAGCTTTCTTT
TRBJ1-5,many,TRBV12-3/TRBV12-4,TRBD1,CASRGQDHQPQHF,TGTGCCAGCAGGGGACAGGACCATCAGCCCCAGCATTTT
TRBJ2-2,-,TRBV7-8,TRBD1,CASTHRGLHTGELFF,TGTGCCAGTACCCACAGGGGGCTCCACACCGGGGAGCTGTTTTTT
TRBJ2-1,many,TRBV9,TRBD2,CASSSRPGGSEQFF,TGTGCCAGCAGCTCCCGACCAGGCGGGAGTGAGCAGTTCTTC
TRBJ2-5,many,TRBV29-1,TRBD1,CSVRTGQETQYF,TGCAGCGTCCGGACAGGGCAAGAGACCCAGTACTTC
TRBJ2-1,many,TRBV23-1,TRBD1,CASSQRPTRQGRCGTRDNEQFF,TGCGCCAGCAGTCAAAGGCCCACGCGACAGGGTAGGTGCGGAACGCGAGACAATGAGCAGTTCTTC
TRBJ2-1,many,TRBV30,TRBD1,CAWKGDRWSELIYNEQFF,TGTGCCTGGAAAGGGGACAGGTGGAGTGAGCTTATTTACAATGAGCAGTTCTTC
TRBJ2-7,-,TRBV7-2,-,CVSSQTRFNYEQYF,TGTGTCAGCAGCCAAACTCGTTTTAACTACGAGCAGTACTTC
TRBJ2-3,many,TRBV12-3/TRBV12-4,TRBD1,CASSPGGQGNTQYF,TGTGCCAGCAGCCCAGGGGGCCAGGGAAATACGCAGTATTTT
TRBJ2-4,many,TRBV28,-,CASSFRNWGGAKNIQYF,TGTGCCAGCAGTTTTCGAAACTGGGGAGGAGCCAAAAACATTCAGTACTTC
TRBJ2-2,few,TRBV6-2/TRBV6-3,-,CASSYGGGRGPTGELFF,TGTGCCAGCAGTTATGGTGGAGGACGTGGACCCACCGGGGAGCTGTTTTTT
TRBJ1-6,many,TRBV5-1,TRBD1,CASSPGTGVDSPLHF,TGCGCCAGCAGCCCAGGGACAGGGGTCGATTCACCCCTCCACTTT
TRBJ2-2,-,TRBV11-2,TRBD1,CASPERDRNTRELFF,TGTGCCAGCCCTGAAAGGGACAGGAACACCAGGGAGCTGTTTTTT
TRBJ1-2,many,TRBV4-2,-,CASSQDQGRAALFYGYTF,TGTGCCAGCAGCCAAGATCAAGGGAGAGCAGCCCTATTCTATGGCTACACCTTC
TRBJ2-3,many,TRBV12-3/TRBV12-4,-,CASSGSAPDTQYF,TGTGCCAGCAGCGGGTCGGCCCCAGATACGCAGTATTTT
TRBJ2-3,many,TRBV6-1,TRBD2,CASKKREETDTQYF,TGTGCCAGCAAAAAGCGGGAAGAAACAGATACGCAGTATTTT
TRBJ1-1,many,TRBV7-2,-,CASSSFGEAFF,TGTGCCAGCAGCTCCTTCGGCGAAGCTTTCTTT
TRBJ2-7,many,TRBV3-1,TRBD1,CASSHWDRGKHEQYF,TGTGCCAGCAGCCACTGGGACAGGGGGAAGCACGAGCAGTACTTC
TRBJ1-1,many,TRBV6-1,-,CASSDYRDTEAFF,TGTGCCAGCAGTGACTACAGGGACACTGAAGCTTTCTTT
TRBJ1-1,few,TRBV7-9,-,CASSLDLGMGAFF,TGTGCCAGCAGCTTAGATTTAGGGATGGGAGCTTTCTTT
TRBJ2-7,-,TRBV7-2,-,CASSLAAAYEQYF,TGTGCCAGCAGCTTAGCGGCAGCCTACGAGCAGTACTTC
TRBJ1-1,many,TRBV7-9,-,CASSIPDRLREAFF,TGTGCCAGCAGCATTCCGGACCGTCTACGAGAAGCTTTCTTT
TRBJ1-5,many,TRBV6-2/TRBV6-3,-,CASSPVSWGQPQHF,TGTGCCAGCAGTCCCGTAAGTTGGGGTCAGCCCCAGCATTTT
TRBJ1-1,-,TRBV20-1,-,CSARGEVGRKNTEAFF,TGCAGTGCTAGAGGGGAGGTGGGCAGGAAGAACACTGAAGCTTTCTTT
TRBJ2-7,many,TRBV12-3/TRBV12-4,-,CASSEGGQSYEQYF,TGTGCCAGCAGTGAGGGGGGACAATCCTACGAGCAGTACTTC
TRBJ1-2,-,TRBV7-9,-,CASSLPGENYGYTF,TGTGCCAGCAGCCTCCCAGGGGAGAACTATGGCTACACCTTC
TRBJ2-1,many,TRBV11-2,-,CASSLPREYEQFF,TGTGCCAGCAGCTTGCCGCGGGAATATGAGCAGTTCTTC
TRBJ2-3,many,TRBV29-1,TRBD1,CSVAATGVGVDTQYF,TGCAGCGTTGCGGCGACAGGGGTAGGGGTGGATACGCAGTATTTT
TRBJ2-7,-,TRBV7-9,-,CASSFPNYEQYF,TGTGCCAGCAGCTTCCCTAACTACGAGCAGTACTTC
TRBJ2-5,-,TRBV3-1,-,CVSSQPVLQETQYF,TGTGTCAGCAGCCAGCCAGTACTTCAAGAGACCCAGTACTTC
TRBJ1-5,many,TRBV18,-,CASSPAEHNQPQHF,TGTGCCAGCTCACCGGCAGAACACAATCAGCCCCAGCATTTT
TRBJ1-1,many,TRBV5-1,-,CASSLDGAENTEAFF,TGCGCCAGCAGCTTGGATGGGGCAGAGAACACTGAAGCTTTCTTT
TRBJ1-1,many,TRBV5-1,-,CASSLTRGGGNTEAFF,TGCGCCAGCAGCTTGACCCGCGGGGGAGGAAACACTGAAGCTTTCTTT
TRBJ1-5,many,TRBV2,-,CASSDRVVGQPQHF,TGTGCCAGCAGTGACAGGGTGGTAGGTCAGCCCCAGCATTTT
TRBJ2-7,many,TRBV20-1,-,CSVRDYEQYF,TGCAGTGTGAGAGACTACGAGCAGTACTTC
TRBJ1-5,many,TRBV28,TRBD1,CASSFRQGDNQPQHF,TGTGCCAGCAGTTTCCGACAGGGCGACAATCAGCCCCAGCATTTT
TRBJ2-7,-,TRBV5-1,TRBD2,CASSFNIPTSGYEQYF,TGCGCCAGCAGCTTCAACATACCGACTAGCGGCTACGAGCAGTACTTC
TRBJ2-7,once,TRBV5-5,-,CASSSLGHPYEQYF,TGTGCCAGCAGCTCTTTGGGACATCCCTACGAGCAGTACTTC
TRBJ1-5,many,TRBV20-1,TRBD1,CSASSDRDNQPQHF,TGCAGTGCTAGTTCGGACAGGGACAATCAGCCCCAGCATTTT
TRBJ1-1,many,TRBV5-1,-,CASSLGGITEAFF,TGCGCCAGCAGCTTGGGAGGGATCACTGAAGCTTTCTTT
TRBJ2-7,many,TRBV9,-,CASSVGDLYEQYF,TGTGCCAGCAGCGTAGGAGATTTGTACGAGCAGTACTTC
TRBJ2-2,many,TRBV4-3,-,CASSQDNLANTGELFF,TGCGCCAGCAGCCAAGATAATCTAGCGAACACCGGGGAGCTGTTTTTT
TRBJ2-1,many,TRBV6-2/TRBV6-3,-,CASSSRYRTSYNEQFF,TGTGCCAGCAGTTCCCGCTACCGTACGAGCTACAATGAGCAGTTCTTC
TRBJ1-1,-,TRBV4-1,-,CASSLSVSANTEAFF,TGCGCCAGCAGCCTGTCAGTATCTGCGAACACTGAAGCTTTCTTT
TRBJ2-7,medium-sized,TRBV12-3/TRBV12-4,-,CASSLEGWEYEQYF,TGTGCCAGCAGTTTGGAAGGCTGGGAATACGAGCAGTACTTC